A selection of T cell receptor beta chains follows, all from one sample in a study of blood T cell repertoires in COVID-19. Data came from immunoSEQ multiplex PCR; TCRdb stores just in-frame clones and leaves some out. The data contain roughly 220,000 clones, 70% to 90% of them singletons. The sample comprised PBMCs or T cells enriched from blood (not recorded which). Source of these receptors: a woman between 40 and 55 years old with acute COVID-19. Both conserved end residues are part of each CDR3.

>TRBV28
CASSFAANTGELFF
>TRBV16
CASSPERDTEAFF
>TRBV2
CASREQGGKNIQYF
>TRBV29-1
CSVEERGPLYAFF
>TRBV7-9
CASSPRDRGGEQYF
>TRBV27
CASRGTDNQPQHF
>TRBV5-4
CASSLAGTGAGELFF
>TRBV20-1
CSASPGGDTEAFF
>TRBV5-1
CASSLEGTVSYEQYF
>TRBV9
CASSVTSGTYEQYF
>TRBV7-3
CASSFRQGARNEQFF
>TRBV6-2/TRBV6-3
CASSKTSGGDTQYF
>TRBV9
CASSVGTSGYYNEQFF
>TRBV7-3
CASSPLAGRGGNEQFF
>TRBV4-3
CASSQEIRGEQYF
>TRBV6-2/TRBV6-3
CASTPDSITNYGYTF
>TRBV6-5
CASSLGVRPTYEQYF
>TRBV28
CASSFKSWAGENEQFF
>TRBV28
CASRATGFEGYTF
>TRBV7-2
CASSIRERGDSYF
>TRBV4-1
CASSSLLGRGIDGYTF
>TRBV5-4
CASSLGGGNSGNTIYF
>TRBV6-1
CASSEYGVLAKNIQYF
>TRBV10-3
CAIKRSGDTGELFF
>TRBV30
CAWSVIHLSGDHGYTF
>TRBV7-8
CASSFSGGQPQHF
>TRBV7-7
CASSVRTSGIIPETQYF
>TRBV5-1
CASSSLYQETQYF
>TRBV11-2
CASSISGLDKETQYF
>TRBV7-8
CASSYPGSMNTEAFF
>TRBV6-5
CASSYDGDTQYF
>TRBV7-9
CASSFVGGPEQYF
>TRBV6-5
CASSDSGTRNNEQFF
>TRBV19
CASSADRGLRYEQYF
>TRBV9
CASSPGDSGTGYYGYTF
>TRBV15
CATSSRKEGAGETQYF
>TRBV7-8
CASSPYNEQFF